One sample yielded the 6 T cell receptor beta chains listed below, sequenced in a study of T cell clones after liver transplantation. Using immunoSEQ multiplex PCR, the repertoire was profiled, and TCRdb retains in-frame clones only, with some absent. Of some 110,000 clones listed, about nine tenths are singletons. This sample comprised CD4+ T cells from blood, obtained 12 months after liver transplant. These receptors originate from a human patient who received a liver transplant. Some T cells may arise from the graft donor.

CDR3 loop: CASSLLAGDGYTF. Written as DNA, the CDR3 is TGTGCCAGCAGCTTATTGGCAGGGGATGGCTACACCTTC. The chain is built from TRBV11-2 and TRBJ1-2; D possibly corresponds to TRBD1 (6 bases). V gave up 2 bases and J gave up 6 bases, with 10 bases separating them. The CDR3 consists of 13 residues. Germline V gene data show CDR1 as SGHAT and CDR2 as FQNNGV.

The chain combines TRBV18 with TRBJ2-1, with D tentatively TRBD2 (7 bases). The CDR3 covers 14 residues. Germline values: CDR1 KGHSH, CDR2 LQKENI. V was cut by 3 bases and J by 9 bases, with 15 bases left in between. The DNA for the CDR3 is TGTGCCAGCTCACCTAATGCGGGGGCCGGTGAGCAGTTCTTC. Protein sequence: CASSPNAGAGEQFF.

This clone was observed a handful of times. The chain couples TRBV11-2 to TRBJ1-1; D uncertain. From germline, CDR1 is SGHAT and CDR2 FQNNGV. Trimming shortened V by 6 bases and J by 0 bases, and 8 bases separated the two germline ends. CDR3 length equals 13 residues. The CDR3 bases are TGTGCCAGCAGGCAGACCATGAACACTGAAGCTTTCTTT. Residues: CASRQTMNTEAFF. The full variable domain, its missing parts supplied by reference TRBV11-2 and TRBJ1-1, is EAGVAQSPRYKIIEKRQSVAFWCNPISGHATLYWYQQILGQGPKLLIQFQNNGVVDDSQLPKDRFSAERLKGVDSTLKIQPAKLEDSAVYLCASRQTMNTEAFFGQGTRLTVV.

CDR3 sequence: CASSFSTEAFF. CDR3 coding DNA: TGTGCCAGCAGCTTTTCCACTGAAGCTTTCTTT. The rearrangement joins TRBV11-3 to TRBJ1-1; D is ambiguous. With 3 bases removed from V and 4 bases from J, the gap between germline ends came to 3 bases. The CDR3 runs to 11 residues. Germline loops: CDR1 SGHNT, CDR2 YENEEA.

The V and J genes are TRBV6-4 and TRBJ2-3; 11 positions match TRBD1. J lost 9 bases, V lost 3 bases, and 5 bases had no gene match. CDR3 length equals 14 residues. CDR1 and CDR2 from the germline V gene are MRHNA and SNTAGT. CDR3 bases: TGTGCCAGCAGTGATCCTGGGACAGGGGGGACGCAGTATTTT. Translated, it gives CASSDPGTGGTQYF.

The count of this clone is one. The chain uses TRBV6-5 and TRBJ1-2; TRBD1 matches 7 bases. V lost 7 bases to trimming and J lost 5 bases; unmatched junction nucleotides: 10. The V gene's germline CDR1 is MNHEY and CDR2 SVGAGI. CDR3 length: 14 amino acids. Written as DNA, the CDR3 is TGTGCCAGCACCTCACTGGCAGGGGGGTATGGCTACACCTTC. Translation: CASTSLAGGYGYTF.